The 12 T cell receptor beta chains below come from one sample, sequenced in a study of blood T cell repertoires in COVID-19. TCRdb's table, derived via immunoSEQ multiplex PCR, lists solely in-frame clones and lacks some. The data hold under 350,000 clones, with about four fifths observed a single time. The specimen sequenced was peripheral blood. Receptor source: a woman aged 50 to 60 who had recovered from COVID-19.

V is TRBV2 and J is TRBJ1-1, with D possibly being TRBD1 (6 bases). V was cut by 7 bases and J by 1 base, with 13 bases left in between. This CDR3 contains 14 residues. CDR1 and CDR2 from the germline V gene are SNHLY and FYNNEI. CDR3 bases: TGTGCCAGCACCCAGACAGGTTCGAACACTGAAGCTTTCTTT. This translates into CASTQTGSNTEAFF. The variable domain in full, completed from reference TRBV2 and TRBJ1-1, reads EPEVTQTPSHQVTQMGQEVILRCVPISNHLYFYWYRQILGQKVEFLVSFYNNEISEKSEIFDDQFSVERPDGSNFTLKIRSTKLEDSAMYFCASTQTGSNTEAFFGQGTRLTVV.

CDR3 DNA sequence: TGTGCCAGCAGTGCCTACACGGGAGGGCCAGATACGCAGTATTTT. Translated: CASSAYTGGPDTQYF. J is TRBJ2-3 and V is TRBV28, with TRBD2 matching 8 bases. V was clipped by 5 bases and J by 4 bases; unmatched bases: 8. CDR1 is MDHEN, CDR2 SYDVKM, per germline. CDR3 length equals 15 residues.

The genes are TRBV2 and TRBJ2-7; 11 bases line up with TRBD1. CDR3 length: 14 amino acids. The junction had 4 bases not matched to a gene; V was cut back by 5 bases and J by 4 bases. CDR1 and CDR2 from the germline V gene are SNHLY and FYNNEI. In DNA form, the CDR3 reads TGTGCCAGCAGTACGGACAGGGGGCGTTACGAGCAGTACTTC. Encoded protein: CASSTDRGRYEQYF.

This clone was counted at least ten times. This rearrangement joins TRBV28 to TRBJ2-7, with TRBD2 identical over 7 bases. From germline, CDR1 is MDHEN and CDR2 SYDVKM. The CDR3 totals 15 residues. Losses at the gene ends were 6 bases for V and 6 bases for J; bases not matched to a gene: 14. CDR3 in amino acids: CASRGLGGPLREQYF. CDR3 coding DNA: TGTGCCAGCAGGGGGCTGGGAGGGCCGCTCCGCGAGCAGTACTTC.

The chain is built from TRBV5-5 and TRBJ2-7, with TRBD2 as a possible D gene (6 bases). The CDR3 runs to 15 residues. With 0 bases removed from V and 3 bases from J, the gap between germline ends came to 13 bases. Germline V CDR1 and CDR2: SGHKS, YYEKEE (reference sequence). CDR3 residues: CASSLGPGGNYEQYF. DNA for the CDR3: TGTGCCAGCAGCTTGGGGCCTGGAGGGAACTACGAGCAGTACTTC.

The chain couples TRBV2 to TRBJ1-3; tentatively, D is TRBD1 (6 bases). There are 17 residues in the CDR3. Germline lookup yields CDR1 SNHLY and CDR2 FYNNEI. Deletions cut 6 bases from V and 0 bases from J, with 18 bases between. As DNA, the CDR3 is TGTGCCAGCAGGGATAATGAGGAACAGGGCTCTGGAAACACCATATATTTT. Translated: CASRDNEEQGSGNTIYF.

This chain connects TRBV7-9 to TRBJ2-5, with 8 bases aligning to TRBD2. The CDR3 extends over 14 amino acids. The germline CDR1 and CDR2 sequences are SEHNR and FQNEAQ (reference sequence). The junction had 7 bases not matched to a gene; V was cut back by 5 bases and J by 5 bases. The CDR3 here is CASSLILAGETQYF. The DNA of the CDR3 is TGTGCCAGCAGCCTCATTTTAGCGGGGGAGACCCAGTACTTC.

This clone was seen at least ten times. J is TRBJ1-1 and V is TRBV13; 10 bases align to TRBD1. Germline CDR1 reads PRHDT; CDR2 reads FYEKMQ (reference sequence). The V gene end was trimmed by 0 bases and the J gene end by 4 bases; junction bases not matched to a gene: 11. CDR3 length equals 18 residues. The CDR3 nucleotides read TGTGCCAGCAGCTTAGGCGGTCTGACAGGGGGCGCGAGCACTGAAGCTTTCTTT. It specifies CASSLGGLTGGASTEAFF.

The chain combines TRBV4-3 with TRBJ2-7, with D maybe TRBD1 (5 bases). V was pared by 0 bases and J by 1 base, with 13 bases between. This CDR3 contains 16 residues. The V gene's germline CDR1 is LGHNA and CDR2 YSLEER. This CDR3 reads CASSQDIGVGSYEQYF. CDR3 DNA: TGCGCCAGCAGCCAAGATATAGGGGTCGGATCCTACGAGCAGTACTTC.

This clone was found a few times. The CDR3 loop is CASSRRAFGQYF. In nucleotides, the CDR3 is TGTGCCAGCAGTCGCCGAGCCTTTGGGCAGTACTTC. This chain uses TRBV28 with TRBJ2-7; no clear D. CDR1 is MDHEN, CDR2 SYDVKM, per germline. The V gene lost 5 bases and the J gene lost 9 bases, with 14 bases spanning the gap. There are 12 residues in the CDR3.

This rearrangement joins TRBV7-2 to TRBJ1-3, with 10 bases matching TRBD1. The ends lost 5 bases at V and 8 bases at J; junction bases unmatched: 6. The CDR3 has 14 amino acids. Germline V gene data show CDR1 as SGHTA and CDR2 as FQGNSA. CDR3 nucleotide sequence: TGTGCCAGCAGCCGGGACAGGGGAGCGGACACCATATATTTT. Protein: CASSRDRGADTIYF.

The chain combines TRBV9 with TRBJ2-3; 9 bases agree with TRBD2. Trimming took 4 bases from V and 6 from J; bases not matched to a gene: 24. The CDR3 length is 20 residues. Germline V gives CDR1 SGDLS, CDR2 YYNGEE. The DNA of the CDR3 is TGTGCCAGCAGCACCCCAACGGGACTAGCCACAAAAACCACGCCCGATACGCAGTATTTT. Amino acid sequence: CASSTPTGLATKTTPDTQYF.